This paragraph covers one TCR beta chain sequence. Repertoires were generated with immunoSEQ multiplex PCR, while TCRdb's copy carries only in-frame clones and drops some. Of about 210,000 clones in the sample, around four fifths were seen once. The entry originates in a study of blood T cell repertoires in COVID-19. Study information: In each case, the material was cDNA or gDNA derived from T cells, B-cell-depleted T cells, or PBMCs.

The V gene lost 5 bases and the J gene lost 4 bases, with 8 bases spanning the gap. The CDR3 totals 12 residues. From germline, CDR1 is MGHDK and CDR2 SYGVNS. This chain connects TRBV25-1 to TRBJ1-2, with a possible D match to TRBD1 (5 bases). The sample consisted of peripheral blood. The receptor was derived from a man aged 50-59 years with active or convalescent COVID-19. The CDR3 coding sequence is TGTGCCAGCAGTAGGGGAAGCTATGGCTACACCTTC. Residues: CASSRGSYGYTF.